Listed below are T cell receptor beta chains from one sample, sequenced in a study of blood T cells in healthy people across ages. Via MiXCR, TCRdb re-called the 5' RACE reads, giving one row per CDR3 protein. This table holds under 800,000 distinct CDR3 sequences, under 25% found once. The specimen sequenced was blood. Receptor source: a man in his 70s in good health. CDR3s include the opening cysteine and the closing phenylalanine or tryptophan. A D gene is named only where the DNA matches it firmly. Rows may omit the clone size; those that give it use once, few, many or a size class.

TRBD1,TRBV28,TRBJ2-5,few,TGTGCCAGCAGTTCTCGGACAGGGGAGGGACAAGAGACCCAGTACTTC,CASSSRTGEGQETQYF
TRBD1,TRBV7-8,TRBJ2-2,few,TGTGCCAGCAGCGGAACGACAGGGGCCCGCAGCGGGGAGCTGTTTTTT,CASSGTTGARSGELFF
TRBD1,TRBV5-1,TRBJ2-5,.,TGCGCCAGCAACCCAGGGGGACCCCAAGAGACCCAGTACTTC,CASNPGGPQETQYF
.,TRBV3-1,TRBJ2-2,.,TGTGCCAGCAGCACCTTAGGAGGAGGGGCCGGGGAGCTGTTTTTT,CASSTLGGGAGELFF
TRBD2,TRBV3-1,TRBJ2-1,many,TGTGCCAGCAGCCCGACTAGCGGGAGGGGAGGCAATGAGCAGTTCTTC,CASSPTSGRGGNEQFF
TRBD2,TRBV5-6,TRBJ2-4,many,TGTGCCAGCAGCCCATCAGCGGGAAAAAACATTCAGTACTTC,CASSPSAGKNIQYF
.,TRBV3-1,TRBJ1-6,.,TGTGCCAGCAGCCCAACAGGGCGGGAATCACCCCTCCACTTT,CASSPTGRESPLHF
TRBD2,TRBV5-1,TRBJ2-3,many,TGTGCCAGCAGTTTAGCGGGAGGCACAGATACGCAGTATTTT,CASSLAGGTDTQYF
.,TRBV25-1,TRBJ2-1,.,TGTGCCAGCAGTGGGGGGAGTAACAATGAGCAGTTCTTC,CASSGGSNNEQFF
.,TRBV2,TRBJ2-2,.,TGTGCCAGCAGTGGCGACCAGAACACCGGGGAGCTGTTTTTT,CASSGDQNTGELFF
TRBD1,TRBV25-1,TRBJ1-1,few,TGTGCCAGCAGTTTCTCAGGGGGAAACACTGAAGCTTTCTTT,CASSFSGGNTEAFF
.,TRBV5-5,TRBJ2-1,.,TGTGCCAGCAGCCTCATGGGGCGGGTGGTGGACAATGAGCAGTTCTTC,CASSLMGRVVDNEQFF
TRBD1,TRBV14,TRBJ1-4,many,TGTGCCAGCAGCCAGACAGGGGGCTCTGAAAAACTGTTTTTT,CASSQTGGSEKLFF
.,TRBV4-1,TRBJ2-1,few,TGCGCCAGCAGGATTGCGGGATCCTACAATGAGCAGTTCTTC,CASRIAGSYNEQFF
.,TRBV28,TRBJ2-2,few,TGTGCCAGCAGTTTTAGCAGAAATCTCGGGGAGCTGTTTTTT,CASSFSRNLGELFF
TRBD1,TRBV20-1,TRBJ1-2,.,TGCAGTGCTAGTCATACAGGGGAGGGCTATGGCTACACCTTC,CSASHTGEGYGYTF
TRBD2,TRBV12-3/TRBV12-4,TRBJ2-5,.,TGTGCCAGCAGCTGGGGGGGGTCTAAGGAGACCCAGTACTTC,CASSWGGSKETQYF
TRBD2,TRBV7-9,TRBJ2-3,.,TGTGCCAGCAGCTCCTCGGGGGGGCCCCTCACAGATACGCAGTATTTT,CASSSSGGPLTDTQYF
TRBD2,TRBV19,TRBJ2-3,.,TGTGCCAGTAGTATTGGGCGGGAGTCAGATACGCAGTATTTT,CASSIGRESDTQYF
.,TRBV3-1,TRBJ1-1,many,TGTGCCAGCAGCCAAGAGCAAGCGAACACTGAAGCTTTCTTT,CASSQEQANTEAFF
TRBD2,TRBV14,TRBJ2-1,.,TGTGCCAGCAGCCAAGAACCCTCCCCGACTAGCGGGAGGTTTCACCTCTACAATGAGCAGTTCTTC,CASSQEPSPTSGRFHLYNEQFF
.,TRBV18,TRBJ1-4,few,TGTGCCAGCTCACTGACGATCGCAACTAATGAAAAACTGTTTTTT,CASSLTIATNEKLFF
TRBD2,TRBV5-1,TRBJ2-3,.,TGCGCCAGCAGCCCTACTGTGGTAGCGGGAGTGACAGATACGCAGTATTTT,CASSPTVVAGVTDTQYF
.,TRBV10-3,TRBJ2-7,.,TGTGCCATCAGTGAGATCGGATCGGAATCTCTCTACGAGCAGTACTTC,CAISEIGSESLYEQYF
.,TRBV25-1,TRBJ1-4,.,TGTGCCAGCAGTGAATTAGGGGGGCGGAATGAAAAACTGTTTTTT,CASSELGGRNEKLFF
.,TRBV5-1,TRBJ2-5,many,TGCGCCAGCAGCCTACCCACGGAGACCCAGTACTTC,CASSLPTETQYF
TRBD1,TRBV10-3,TRBJ2-2,.,TGTGCCAGTAGGACAGGGGACAACACCGGGGAGCTGTTTTTT,CASRTGDNTGELFF
.,TRBV20-1,TRBJ1-2,.,TGCAGTGCTCAGGAGCCGCAGTGGCATGGCTACACCTTC,CSAQEPQWHGYTF
.,TRBV7-6,TRBJ2-7,few,TGTGCCAGCAGCTTAGGACGGCAGGGAGAGGACGAGCAGTACTTC,CASSLGRQGEDEQYF
TRBD1,TRBV6-5,TRBJ2-5,few,TGTGCCAGCAGTTACCGGATTCTGCCGGGACAGGGACCCGAGACCCAGTACTTC,CASSYRILPGQGPETQYF
.,TRBV20-1,TRBJ2-7,few,TGCAGTGCTAGCGGGACACCGACCTACGAGCAGTACTTC,CSASGTPTYEQYF
.,TRBV28,TRBJ1-4,few,TGTGCCAGCAGGTCCATGGGGAGCAAACTGTTTTTT,CASRSMGSKLFF
TRBD1,TRBV29-1,TRBJ2-1,.,TGCAGCGACACCCAGGGGGATTTGTGGAATGAGCAGTTCTTC,CSDTQGDLWNEQFF
TRBD1,TRBV6-6,TRBJ2-5,many,TGTGCCAGCAGTTGGAACGACAGGGAAACTCCGACCCAGTACTTC,CASSWNDRETPTQYF
.,TRBV18,TRBJ1-2,few,TGTGCCAGCTCACCACGAGGAGGGGCGGAGGCCCTAGGGGGCTACACCTTC,CASSPRGGAEALGGYTF
.,TRBV13,TRBJ1-1,.,TGTGCCAGCAGACCAAGCGAACAGGGAAGGGGCACTGAAGCTTTCTTT,CASRPSEQGRGTEAFF
TRBD2,TRBV28,TRBJ2-5,many,TGTGCCAGCAGTTCCCTTGCGGGAGGGGCCGAGACCCAGTACTTC,CASSSLAGGAETQYF
TRBD2,TRBV20-1,TRBJ2-1,.,TGCAGTGCAAGTTTAGCGGGAGGTCCGAACAATGAGCAGTTCTTC,CSASLAGGPNNEQFF
.,TRBV6-5,TRBJ2-1,.,TGTGCCAGCAGTTATTTTAGCAAAGGAGGTAGCTCCTACAATGAGCAGTTCTTC,CASSYFSKGGSSYNEQFF
TRBD2,TRBV9,TRBJ2-7,.,TGTGCCAGCAGCGTAGGACTAGCGGGAGCCTACGAGCAGTACTTC,CASSVGLAGAYEQYF
.,TRBV5-1,TRBJ2-1,.,TGCGCCAGCAGCTCGTCAGGGACGCACTACAATGAGCAGTTCTTC,CASSSSGTHYNEQFF
.,TRBV9,TRBJ1-1,few,TGTGCCAGCAGCGTAAACACCAACACTGAAGCTTTCTTT,CASSVNTNTEAFF
.,TRBV5-1,TRBJ2-7,many,TGCGCCAGCAGCTTGGGAGGGACATTCTACGAGCAGTACTTC,CASSLGGTFYEQYF
TRBD1,TRBV10-3,TRBJ1-1,.,TGTGCCATCAGTGACCAGACAGGGCAGCGCACTGAAGCTTTCTTT,CAISDQTGQRTEAFF
.,TRBV12-3/TRBV12-4,TRBJ2-3,.,TGTGCCAGCCTACAGGGCTTCACAGATACGCAGTATTTT,CASLQGFTDTQYF
.,TRBV5-1,TRBJ2-3,few,TGCGCCAACAGCTTGGATTATACGCAGTATTTT,CANSLDYTQYF
.,TRBV7-9,TRBJ1-2,.,TGTGCCAGCAGCATAGACAGTAACTATGGCTACACCTTC,CASSIDSNYGYTF
TRBD1,TRBV5-4,TRBJ2-1,.,TGTGCCAGCAGCTTTCGACAGGGCGCCTACAATGAGCAGTTCTTC,CASSFRQGAYNEQFF
.,TRBV7-9,TRBJ2-2,few,TGTGCCAGCAGCCATAACGGGGAGCTGTTTTTT,CASSHNGELFF
TRBD1,TRBV10-3,TRBJ2-5,.,TGTGCCATCAGCGGACTTCAGGGGGAGCAGTACTTC,CAISGLQGEQYF
.,TRBV3-1,TRBJ2-1,few,TGTGCCAGCAGCCAAGTGATGGGGATAAATTACAATGAGCAGTTCTTC,CASSQVMGINYNEQFF
.,TRBV28,TRBJ1-2,few,TGTGCCAGCAGTTCGACCTCAGGGGTCGGCGGCTGCACCTTC,CASSSTSGVGGCTF
TRBD2,TRBV6-2/TRBV6-3,TRBJ2-3,few,TGTGCCAGCAGTTACTCGGGACTAGAATATCCGCAGTATTTT,CASSYSGLEYPQYF
.,TRBV12-3/TRBV12-4,TRBJ1-4,few,TGTGCCAGCAGTGGCGGGCGAGGCGAAAAACTGTTTTTT,CASSGGRGEKLFF